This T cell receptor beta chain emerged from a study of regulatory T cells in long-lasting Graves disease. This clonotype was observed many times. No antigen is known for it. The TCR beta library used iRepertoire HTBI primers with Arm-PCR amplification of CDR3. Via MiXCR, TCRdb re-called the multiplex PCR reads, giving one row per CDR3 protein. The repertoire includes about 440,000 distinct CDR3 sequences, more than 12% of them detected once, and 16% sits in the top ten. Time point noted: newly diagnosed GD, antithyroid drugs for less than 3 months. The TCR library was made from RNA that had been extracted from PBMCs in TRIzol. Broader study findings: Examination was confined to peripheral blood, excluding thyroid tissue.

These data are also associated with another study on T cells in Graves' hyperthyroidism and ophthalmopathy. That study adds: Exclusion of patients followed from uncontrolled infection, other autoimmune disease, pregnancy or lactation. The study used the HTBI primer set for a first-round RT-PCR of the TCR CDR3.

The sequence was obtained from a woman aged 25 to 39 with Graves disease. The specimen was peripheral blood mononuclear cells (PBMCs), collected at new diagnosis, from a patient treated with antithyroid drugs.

The CDR3 DNA is TGTGCCAGCAGCTTACTGAGTGCACCCCTCCACTTT. This translates into CASSLLSAPLHF. The chain has TRBV11-3 and TRBJ1-6; D not certain. V lost 2 bases, J lost 11 bases, and 7 bases lay in between. CDR1 and CDR2 (germline): SGHNT, YENEEA. The CDR3 is 12 amino acids.